This T cell receptor (beta chain) came from a study of blood T cell repertoires in COVID-19. The wider study: Researchers got acute and convalescent COVID-19 samples from the United States, Italy and Spain. The cDNA or gDNA used as material had been derived from T cells, B-cell-depleted T cells, or PBMCs.

Germline CDR1 is MDHEN and CDR2 is SYDVKM. Losses at the gene ends were 6 bases for V and 3 bases for J; bases not matched to a gene: 6. The CDR3 consists of 16 residues. In the authors' methods: It was from reference gene primer amplification that nucleated cell counts were estimated. Clones were sequenced by immunoSEQ multiplex PCR, and TCRdb holds only the in-frame ones, with some missing. The V and J calls and clone size are taken from that table; D and trimming were inferred from the DNA. The profile covers tens of thousands of clones, with 80% to 90% appearing a single time and less than 5% taken by the ten largest.

Sequencing was performed on peripheral blood. The chain links TRBV28 to TRBJ2-3, with 13 bases that match TRBD2. The TCR sequence derives from a man aged 55 to 70 with acute or convalescent COVID-19. The CDR3 region is CASRGRLAGGTDTQYF. CDR3 nucleotides: TGTGCCAGCAGGGGGCGACTAGCGGGAGGAACAGATACGCAGTATTTT.